The 14 T cell receptor beta chains in this list originate from one sample, sequenced in a study of Ad26.COV2.S vaccination and SARS-CoV-2 variants. Using immunoSEQ multiplex PCR, the repertoire was profiled, and TCRdb retains in-frame clones only, with some absent. The repertoire holds roughly 400,000 clones, with 92% as singletons. Treatment defined: 15 to 20 received Ad26.COV2.S at low or high dose, single or two shots; about 5 received placebo; per-sample allocation not given. Collection of samples fell on day 63 after the first vaccine or placebo injection. Here the sequenced sample was peripheral blood, taken in a trial of Ad26.COV2.S vaccine versus placebo. The receptors stem from a person between 18 and 59 years old who received the Ad26.COV2.S COVID-19 vaccine or a placebo.

This chain uses TRBV10-2 with TRBJ1-2; D is undetermined. V dropped 10 bases and J dropped 7 bases, with 7 bases sitting between them. From germline, CDR1 is WSHSY and CDR2 SAAADI. CDR3 length equals 9 residues. The DNA of the CDR3 is TGCGCCAACTCCCTTGGCTACACCTTC. Protein: CANSLGYTF.

This clone has only one observation. This sequence joins TRBV19 and TRBJ1-4; perhaps TRBD1 as D (6 bases). CDR1 and CDR2 from the germline V gene are LNHDA and SQIVND (reference sequence). The length of the CDR3 is 14 residues. The ends were cut back, 3 bases at V and 8 bases at J, with 13 bases in the middle. CDR3 bases: TGTGCCAGTAGTATGGATAATAGGGGGGAAAAACTGTTTTTT. It specifies CASSMDNRGEKLFF.

The chain carries TRBV20-1 and TRBJ2-5; D may match TRBD1 or TRBD2 (5 bases each). The V end lost 1 base, the J end lost 5 bases, and 5 bases lay between the germline ends. CDR3 length: 11 amino acids. Germline V gene lookup returns CDR1 DFQATT and CDR2 SNEGSKA (reference sequence). CDR3 sequence: CSARGDETQYF. CDR3 coding DNA: TGCAGTGCTAGAGGGGACGAGACCCAGTACTTC.

The rearrangement links TRBV10-3 to TRBJ2-3; D is unresolved. The germline gives CDR1 ENHRY, CDR2 SYGVKD. The V end lost 7 bases, the J end lost 1 base, and 9 bases lay between the germline ends. The CDR3 totals 13 residues. CDR3 DNA sequence: TGTGCCATCAAAAATGTCGGCACAGATACGCAGTATTTT. It encodes CAIKNVGTDTQYF.

The rearrangement links TRBV4-3 to TRBJ2-7, with a weak D call TRBD1 (6 bases). V lost 0 bases and J lost 0, with 12 bases in between. Germline CDR1 is LGHNA and CDR2 is YSLEER. This CDR3 is 16 amino acids long. The CDR3, as DNA: TGCGCCAGCAGCCAAGATCCAGGGGCCAGCTCCTACGAGCAGTACTTC. Residues: CASSQDPGASSYEQYF.

The chain carries TRBV7-8 and TRBJ1-1; D uncertain. This CDR3 has 17 amino acids. Per germline, CDR1 SGHVS and CDR2 FQNEAQ. V lost 5 bases and J lost 4, with 23 bases in between. The CDR3 is CASSLGPTLVKGTEAFF. As DNA, the CDR3 is TGTGCCAGCAGCCTAGGGCCTACTCTGGTCAAGGGCACTGAAGCTTTCTTT. The complete variable domain, with remaining parts taken from reference TRBV7-8 and TRBJ1-1, reads GAGVSQSPRYKVAKRGQDVALRCDPISGHVSLFWYQQALGQGPEFLTYFQNEAQLDKSGLPSDRFFAERPEGSVSTLKIQRTQQEDSAVYLCASSLGPTLVKGTEAFFGQGTRLTVV.

The table lists this clone with a few counts. CDR3 in amino acids: CASSILRYNEQFF. The CDR3, as DNA: TGTGCCAGTAGTATATTACGTTACAATGAGCAGTTCTTC. The chain carries TRBV19 and TRBJ2-1; D not resolved. Germline V gene lookup returns CDR1 LNHDA and CDR2 SQIVND (reference sequence). V lost 2 bases and J 4 bases, leaving 6 bases between the germline ends. The CDR3 sequence is 13 residues long. Drawing the rest from reference TRBV19 and TRBJ2-1, the complete variable domain is DGGITQSPKYLFRKEGQNVTLSCEQNLNHDAMYWYRQDPGQGLRLIYYSQIVNDFQKGDIAEGYSVSREKKESFPLTVTSAQKNPTAFYLCASSILRYNEQFFGPGTRLTVL.

The chain couples TRBV6-2 or TRBV6-3 to TRBJ2-1, with D tentatively TRBD1 (6 bases). The CDR3 has 15 amino acids. The V end was cut by 1 base, the J end by 8 bases, with 15 bases between. Germline loops: CDR1 MNHEY, CDR2 SVGEGT. The CDR3 loop reads CASSYLVLEGDEQFF. The CDR3 region has the DNA TGTGCCAGCAGTTACTTGGTCCTTGAGGGGGATGAGCAGTTCTTC.

V usage is TRBV11-2 and J usage is TRBJ1-4, with a weak D call TRBD1 (5 bases). CDR3 length: 15 residues. The V and J ends lost 1 base and 4 bases respectively, with 10 bases between them. Looked up from germline, CDR1 is SGHAT and CDR2 is FQNNGV. The CDR3 nucleotides read TGTGCCAGCAGCTTAGGGGGGAGGGGTAATGAAAAACTGTTTTTT. Amino acids: CASSLGGRGNEKLFF.

This chain links TRBV11-3 with TRBJ2-3, with 13 bases fitting TRBD2. CDR1 is SGHNT and CDR2 is YENEEA in the germline V gene. This CDR3 spans 18 amino acids. With V trimmed by 4 bases and J by 2 bases, 9 bases remained unmatched. In nucleotides, the CDR3 is TGTGCCAGCAGCTCCTCTACTAGCGGGGGGGCCCTCACAGATACGCAGTATTTT. Protein product: CASSSSTSGGALTDTQYF.

A single count supports this clone. The CDR3 reads CASSQDPQGLSSYNEQFF. In DNA form, the CDR3 reads TGCGCCAGCAGCCAAGACCCACAGGGGTTGAGCTCCTACAATGAGCAGTTCTTC. The chain uses TRBV4-3 and TRBJ2-1; 7 bases are shared with TRBD1. CDR1 is LGHNA, CDR2 YSLEER, per germline. Losses at the gene ends were 0 bases for V and 0 bases for J; bases not matched to a gene: 8. The CDR3 sequence is 18 residues long.

The chain couples TRBV6-5 to TRBJ2-7; 7 nucleotides agree with TRBD1. In germline, CDR1 is MNHEY, CDR2 SVGAGI. J lost 7 bases, V lost 6 bases, and 12 bases had no gene match. This CDR3 is built from 14 residues. CDR3 DNA sequence: TGTGCCAGCAGAAAGGTACAGGGGTTGATTGAGCAGTACTTC. It yields the protein CASRKVQGLIEQYF.

The V gene is TRBV6-2 or TRBV6-3, the J gene TRBJ1-1, with a weak D call TRBD1 (5 bases). CDR1 is MNHEY and CDR2 is SVGEGT in the germline V gene. The CDR3 contains 13 residues. V lost 6 bases to trimming and J lost 3 bases, with 11 bases between them. CDR3 in amino acids: CASSQLGDTEAFF. CDR3 nucleotides: TGTGCCAGCAGCCAGTTAGGGGACACTGAAGCTTTCTTT.

This sequence joins TRBV5-1 and TRBJ2-3, with 11 bases fitting TRBD1. Trimming cost V 3 bases and J 2 bases; bases outside gene matches: 5. CDR1 and CDR2 (germline): SGHRS, YFSETQ. The CDR3 extends over 16 amino acids. CDR3 loop: CASSSWTGGDTDTQYF. The CDR3 bases are TGCGCCAGCAGCTCGTGGACAGGGGGCGACACAGATACGCAGTATTTT.